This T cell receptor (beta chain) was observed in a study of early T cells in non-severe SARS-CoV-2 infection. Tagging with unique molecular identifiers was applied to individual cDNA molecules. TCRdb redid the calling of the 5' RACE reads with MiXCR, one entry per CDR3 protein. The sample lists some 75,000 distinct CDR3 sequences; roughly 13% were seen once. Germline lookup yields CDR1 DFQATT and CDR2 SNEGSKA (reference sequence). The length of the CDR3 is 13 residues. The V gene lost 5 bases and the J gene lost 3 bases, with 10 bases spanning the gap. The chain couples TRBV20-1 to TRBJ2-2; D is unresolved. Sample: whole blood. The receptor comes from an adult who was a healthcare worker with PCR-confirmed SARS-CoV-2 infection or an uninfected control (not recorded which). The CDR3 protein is CSAAARHTGELFF. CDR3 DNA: TGCAGTGCTGCGGCTAGACACACCGGGGAGCTGTTTTTT.